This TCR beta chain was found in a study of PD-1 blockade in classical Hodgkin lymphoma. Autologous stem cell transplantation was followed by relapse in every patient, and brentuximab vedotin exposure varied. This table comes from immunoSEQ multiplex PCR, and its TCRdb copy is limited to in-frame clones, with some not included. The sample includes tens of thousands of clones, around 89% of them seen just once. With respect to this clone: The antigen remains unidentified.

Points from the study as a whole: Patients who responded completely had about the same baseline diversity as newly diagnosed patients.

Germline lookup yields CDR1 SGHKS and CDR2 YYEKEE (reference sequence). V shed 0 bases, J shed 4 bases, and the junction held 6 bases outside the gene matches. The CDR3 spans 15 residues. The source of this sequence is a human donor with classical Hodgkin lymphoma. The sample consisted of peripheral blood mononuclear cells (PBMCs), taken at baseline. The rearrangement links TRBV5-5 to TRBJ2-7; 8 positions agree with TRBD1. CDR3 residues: CASSLGQGARYEQYF. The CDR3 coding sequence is TGTGCCAGCAGCTTGGGTCAGGGGGCGCGGTACGAGCAGTACTTC.